This TCR beta chain was profiled in a study of T cells after yellow fever vaccination. Making TCR cDNA involved 5'RACE template switching, which added UMIs and a universal primer site. TCRdb re-called the 5' RACE reads with MiXCR, one entry per CDR3 protein. The table lists 300,000 to 350,000 distinct CDR3 sequences, less than 9.5% of them singletons, with roughly a sixth in the top ten. V gave up 4 bases and J gave up 0 bases, with 11 bases separating them. Germline lookup yields CDR1 SGHNT and CDR2 YYREEE (reference sequence). This CDR3 has 16 residues. V and J are TRBV5-4 and TRBJ2-6; D is perhaps TRBD1 or TRBD2 (5 bases each). This TCR came from a man between 18 and 35 years old who received the YFV17D yellow fever vaccine. This specimen consisted of PBMCs, obtained roughly seven weeks after the first yellow fever vaccination. CDR3 bases: TGTGCCAGCAGCCCGGGACGGCTCTCTGGGGCCAACGTCCTGACTTTC. This sequence encodes CASSPGRLSGANVLTF.